This section outlines one T cell receptor beta chain sequence together with its context. Its recognized antigen is unknown. Base qualities are missing; no much larger clone stands one base away. This specimen's time point label, per the study, means: baseline before first vaccination. Vaccinee samples came from UK trials COV001 and COV002, including a single-blind randomized controlled phase 2/3 trial of AZD1222 (ChAdOx1 nCoV-19) in healthy adults. For TCRbeta chain sequencing, PBMC samples were collected from trial participants at day 0 and at day 28 after the second dose. This specimen belongs to a study of T cell responses to AZD1222 COVID-19 vaccine (dated by TCRdb to the early 2020s). Notes on the research overall: AZD1222 recipients given second doses at about 4 weeks or at about 12 weeks were pooled, since spike-specific TCR depth and breadth were not found to differ between the two schedules. A total of 233 trial participants underwent TCR sequencing, of whom 207 had received two doses of AZD1222 and about 25 had received two doses of the MenACWY control vaccine. Trial participants were enrolled by age into 18-55, 56-69 and 70-plus year subgroups, with 148, 28 and 57 TCR-sequenced participants respectively. What the work shows at the level of the full study, not this receptor alone: Participants were mostly white British, with more females than males. The authors suggested clonal diversity may have been underestimated. Nearly half of unique spike-specific TCRs reportedly recognized epitopes outside regions mutated in the B.1.351 and B.1.1.7 variants. The vaccine-associated CD4 TCRs covered the entire spike protein, and the dominant responses fell in regions 160-218 and 743-854. Because no day 14 peak-response samples were available, repertoires were characterized only after the peak T cell response. Conclusions about previously exposed vaccinees are limited, since just five to seven AZD1222 recipients were seropositive for SARS-CoV-2 at baseline. After two AZD1222 doses, both the breadth and the depth of spike-specific TCRs were significantly higher than at day 0 and than in MenACWY recipients. The 56-69-year group was small, and its depth increase did not reach significance, likely because of low power.

The CDR3 regions of human TCRbeta chains were analyzed by immunosequencing. In the original analysis: Repertoire TCRs were checked for matches against a reference library of SARS-CoV-2-specific TCRs that had been generated using the MIRA antigen-specificity platform. Breadth was defined as the fraction of unique TCRs that were SARS-CoV-2-associated. Depth was defined as the fraction of total T cells that were SARS-CoV-2-associated. Using the MIRA data, each spike-specific TCR was assigned both to the spike region to which the TCR was reactive and to a CD4 or CD8 class. Log10-transformed breadth and depth values were compared by one-way ANOVA with Sidak's multiple comparisons tests. TCRdb limited this immuneACCESS table to in-frame rearrangements with V and J called. A share of clones is missing; checked studies link under half to unresolved V genes, and the rest is unexplained. V and J calls and clone size follow that table, whereas D and trimming were derived from the DNA. The sample yields 110,000 to 150,000 clones; 80% to 95% were counted once. The ten largest clones capture approximately 2.6% of the sample.

CDR1 and CDR2, looked up from the germline V gene, are WSHSY and SAAADI. Measured from the cysteine to the phenylalanine, the CDR3 is 15 residues long. Only the CDR3 part of the read is kept: 45 bases, read in frame from the first base. V is pared back by 3 bases and J by 4 bases, with 13 bases lying between the germline termini. The TCR sequence derives from an adult in good health. This specimen consisted of peripheral blood, obtained on day 0 of AZD1222 vaccination. In this chain, TRBV10-2 is recombined with TRBJ1-3, with a tentative D gene TRBD1 over 6 matching bases. The CDR3 has the sequence CASSDQGPGGNTIYF. At the DNA level, the sequence is TGCGCCAGCAGTGACCAGGGGCCAGGAGGAAACACCATATATTTT.